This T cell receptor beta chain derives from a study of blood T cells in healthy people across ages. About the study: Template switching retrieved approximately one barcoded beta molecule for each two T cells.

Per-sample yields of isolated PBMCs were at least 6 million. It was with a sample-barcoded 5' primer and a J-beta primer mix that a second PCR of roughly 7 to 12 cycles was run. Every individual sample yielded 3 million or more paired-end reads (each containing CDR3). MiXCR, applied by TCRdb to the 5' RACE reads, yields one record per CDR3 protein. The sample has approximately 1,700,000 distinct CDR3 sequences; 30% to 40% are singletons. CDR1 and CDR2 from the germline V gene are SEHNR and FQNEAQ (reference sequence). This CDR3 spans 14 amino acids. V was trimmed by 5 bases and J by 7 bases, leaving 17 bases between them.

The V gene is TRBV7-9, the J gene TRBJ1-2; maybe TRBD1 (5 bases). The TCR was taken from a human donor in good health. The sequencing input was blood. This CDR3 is CASSGTGSLRGYTF. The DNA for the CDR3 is TGTGCCAGCAGCGGGACGGGATCTCTGCGTGGCTACACCTTC. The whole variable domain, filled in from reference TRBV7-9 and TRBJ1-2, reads DTGVSQNPRHKITKRGQNVTFRCDPISEHNRLYWYRQTLGQGPEFLTYFQNEAQLEKSRLLSDRFSAERPKGSFSTLEIQRTEQGDSAMYLCASSGTGSLRGYTFGSGTRLTVV.